These 22 T cell receptor beta chains came from one sample sequenced in a study of blood T cell repertoires in COVID-19. Some clones are missing from TCRdb's copy, which holds only in-frame ones; the method was immunoSEQ multiplex PCR. The sample carries more than 60,000 clones, roughly 90% recorded once. The source material was peripheral blood. Receptors originate from an elderly woman with active or convalescent COVID-19.

This CDR3 reads CASQGLAGPLDTQYF. Written as DNA, the CDR3 is TGCGCCAGCCAGGGACTAGCGGGGCCCCTGGATACGCAGTATTTT. The chain combines TRBV5-1 with TRBJ2-3; 13 nucleotides line up with TRBD2. With 7 bases clipped from V and 6 bases from J, the junction kept 8 bases outside the gene matches. The CDR3 length is 15 residues. Per the germline V gene, CDR1 is SGHRS and CDR2 is YFSETQ.

The chain couples TRBV7-9 to TRBJ1-6, with unresolved D. CDR1 and CDR2 from the germline V gene are SEHNR and FQNEAQ (reference sequence). V lost 3 bases to trimming and J lost 4 bases, with 7 bases between them. The CDR3 is 14 residues long. CDR3 bases: TGTGCCAGCAGCTTTGGGCAGTATAATTCACCCCTCCACTTT. This sequence encodes CASSFGQYNSPLHF.

In nucleotides, the CDR3 is TGTGCCAGCAGAGTCGGACAGGGGTCCTCCTACGAGCAGTACTTC. Its translation: CASRVGQGSSYEQYF. The genes are TRBV28 and TRBJ2-7, with 9 bases fitting TRBD1. Losses at the gene ends were 6 bases for V and 0 bases for J; bases not matched to a gene: 6. The CDR3 is 15 residues long. The germline V gene has CDR1 MDHEN and CDR2 SYDVKM.

This clone was seen more than once but under ten times. The V call is TRBV7-3, the J call TRBJ1-5; D call uncertain. CDR3 length: 15 residues. Germline CDR1 reads SGHTA; CDR2 reads FQGTGA. Trimming pared 1 base from V and 3 bases from J, leaving 10 bases between. This chain's CDR3 is CASSLRHSLNQPQHF. CDR3 in DNA: TGTGCCAGCAGCTTAAGACATTCCCTCAATCAGCCCCAGCATTTT.

The V and J genes are TRBV4-1 and TRBJ1-1, with D maybe TRBD1 (5 bases). Germline V gene lookup returns CDR1 MGHRA and CDR2 YSYEKL. The CDR3 totals 12 residues. Trimming shortened V by 3 bases and J by 4 bases, and 6 bases separated the two germline ends. The CDR3 sequence is CASSHGGTEAFF. The CDR3 DNA is TGCGCCAGCAGCCACGGGGGCACTGAAGCTTTCTTT.

V and J are TRBV6-4 and TRBJ1-6; D uncertain. The germline CDR1 and CDR2 sequences are MRHNA and SNTAGT. The V end lost 8 bases, the J end lost 1 base, and 12 bases lay between the germline ends. This CDR3 is built from 15 residues. The CDR3 reads CASGGIESYNSPLHF. The CDR3 DNA reads as TGTGCCAGCGGCGGGATAGAGTCCTATAATTCACCCCTCCACTTT.

The chain links TRBV28 to TRBJ1-2; 9 bases fit TRBD1. This CDR3 spans 16 amino acids. V lost 7 bases and J lost 2; bases outside the gene matches: 11. The germline V gene has CDR1 MDHEN and CDR2 SYDVKM. The DNA of the CDR3 is TGTGCCAGCACCCTCCCGGGCGGACAGGGGAACTATGGCTACACCTTC. As protein: CASTLPGGQGNYGYTF.

The rearrangement links TRBV19 to TRBJ1-2; a possible D gene is TRBD1 (6 bases). V was trimmed by 8 bases and J by 2 bases, leaving 21 bases between them. The CDR3 length is 16 residues. Germline V gene data show CDR1 as LNHDA and CDR2 as SQIVND (reference sequence). CDR3 nucleotide sequence: TGTGCCAGTTCCCCGAGGGGGGGCGGACTAAACTATGGCTACACCTTC. Encoded protein: CASSPRGGGLNYGYTF.

The chain combines TRBV5-1 with TRBJ1-1; perhaps TRBD1 as D (6 bases). CDR1 is SGHRS, CDR2 YFSETQ, per germline. The CDR3 sequence is 15 residues long. The germline V and J ends were trimmed by 4 bases and 1 base, with 14 bases remaining between them. The CDR3 DNA reads as TGCGCCAGCAGCCCATCTGACAGGAAGAACACTGAAGCTTTCTTT. Protein product: CASSPSDRKNTEAFF.

This chain connects TRBV7-6 to TRBJ2-3; TRBD1 matches 8 bases. The V gene end was trimmed by 0 bases and the J gene end by 2 bases; junction bases not matched to a gene: 7. Germline V gene lookup returns CDR1 SGHVS and CDR2 FNYEAQ. This CDR3 has 17 residues. CDR3 coding DNA: TGTGCCAGCAGCTTAGCCCCGACAGGGGACCTCACAGATACGCAGTATTTT. The encoded protein is CASSLAPTGDLTDTQYF.

The chain has TRBV24-1 and TRBJ1-2; D is unclear. V was shortened by 4 bases and J by 2 bases, with 10 bases between the two germline ends. This CDR3 spans 14 amino acids. Germline V gives CDR1 KGHDR, CDR2 SFDVKD. The CDR3 nucleotides read TGTGCCACCAGTGAAGCGGGCAGAAACTATGGCTACACCTTC. This encodes CATSEAGRNYGYTF.

The rearrangement uses TRBV7-9 and TRBJ2-3, with 9 bases matching TRBD1. The germline V gene encodes CDR1 SEHNR and CDR2 FQNEAQ (reference sequence). Trimming took 5 bases from V and 2 from J; bases not matched to a gene: 11. The CDR3 loop spans 17 amino acids. In nucleotides, the CDR3 is TGTGCCAGCAGCCCGTCCTCCGGGACAGGGTCCACAGATACGCAGTATTTT. Its protein product is CASSPSSGTGSTDTQYF.

J is TRBJ2-1 and V is TRBV9, with TRBD1 matching over 9 bases. V shed 4 bases, J shed 0 bases, and the junction held 5 bases outside the gene matches. The CDR3 is 16 amino acids. Germline CDR1 SGDLS, CDR2 YYNGEE. The CDR3 DNA sequence: TGTGCCAGCAGCCCCCGGGACAGGGACTCCTACAATGAGCAGTTCTTC. It yields the protein CASSPRDRDSYNEQFF.

The chain combines TRBV7-8 with TRBJ2-7; D is possibly TRBD1 (5 bases). This CDR3 is built from 15 residues. Trimming left V 6 bases short and J 4 bases short, with 19 bases between. The germline gives CDR1 SGHVS, CDR2 FQNEAQ. The CDR3 sequence: CASRNSRMGPYEQYF. The CDR3 nucleotides are TGTGCCAGCAGAAACAGCCGCATGGGGCCATACGAGCAGTACTTC.

CDR3 sequence: CASSHGGGYTF. The CDR3, as DNA: TGTGCCAGCAGCCACGGAGGCGGCTACACCTTC. The chain is built from TRBV6-2 or TRBV6-3 and TRBJ1-2; D unclear. The CDR3 spans 11 residues. The germline V gene encodes CDR1 MNHEY and CDR2 SVGEGT. The germline V and J ends were trimmed by 6 bases and 8 bases, with 10 bases remaining between them.

This chain joins TRBV19 and TRBJ1-4, with D perhaps TRBD1 (5 bases). Germline V CDR1 and CDR2: LNHDA, SQIVND (reference sequence). V shed 5 bases and J shed 8 bases, with 15 bases lying between them. The CDR3 length is 14 residues. CDR3: CASSQGSLGEKLFF. The CDR3 nucleotides are TGTGCCAGTAGTCAGGGCTCCCTCGGCGAAAAACTGTTTTTT.

The chain combines TRBV4-3 with TRBJ2-3; 7 bases map to TRBD1. The CDR3 consists of 16 residues. CDR1 is LGHNA, CDR2 YSLEER, per germline. V was clipped by 0 bases and J by 2 bases; unmatched bases: 5. Written as DNA, the CDR3 is TGCGCCAGCAGCCAAGAGACAGGGTCTTCCACAGATACGCAGTATTTT. Encoded protein: CASSQETGSSTDTQYF.

V is TRBV4-3 and J is TRBJ2-7; tentatively, D is TRBD2 (6 bases). The V end was cut by 0 bases, the J end by 3 bases, with 15 bases between. Germline-derived CDR1 and CDR2 are LGHNA and YSLEER. The CDR3 covers 16 residues. CDR3 sequence: CASSQEWGRTNYEQYF. The DNA of the CDR3 is TGCGCCAGCAGCCAAGAGTGGGGACGGACTAACTACGAGCAGTACTTC.

The gene calls are TRBV25-1 and TRBJ1-3; the match to TRBD1 covers 9 bases. The trim removed 5 bases at V and 2 bases at J, leaving 7 bases unmatched. CDR1 is MGHDK and CDR2 is SYGVNS in the germline V gene. The CDR3 sequence is 16 residues long. The CDR3 nucleotides are TGTGCCAGCAGTAAACGGGACAGGGTCGCTGGAAACACCATATATTTT. Its protein product is CASSKRDRVAGNTIYF.

The chain recombines TRBV4-3 with TRBJ2-2, with TRBD2 matching over 8 bases. Per the germline V gene, CDR1 is LGHNA and CDR2 is YSLEER. V lost 0 bases, J lost 6 bases, and 6 bases stayed unmatched. This CDR3 contains 16 residues. In DNA, the CDR3 is TGCGCCAGCAGCCAAGATCCGGGAGGGAGAGCCGGGGAGCTGTTTTTT. The encoded protein is CASSQDPGGRAGELFF.

The chain's CDR3 is CASTPGGFGTDTQYF. The CDR3, as DNA: TGCGCCAGCACCCCAGGGGGCTTCGGCACAGATACGCAGTATTTT. This chain uses TRBV5-1 with TRBJ2-3; 8 bases are a match to TRBD1. The CDR3 has 15 residues. With 6 bases clipped from V and 1 base from J, the junction kept 7 bases outside the gene matches. Per the germline V gene, CDR1 is SGHRS and CDR2 is YFSETQ.

V gene TRBV30 combines with J gene TRBJ1-3; tentative D call: TRBD1 (5 bases). CDR1 and CDR2 from the germline V gene are GTSNPN and SVGIG (reference sequence). V lost 5 bases to trimming and J lost 4 bases, with 6 bases between them. The CDR3 consists of 11 residues. The CDR3 protein is CAWSGGNTIYF. CDR3 nucleotide sequence: TGTGCCTGGTCAGGGGGAAACACCATATATTTT.